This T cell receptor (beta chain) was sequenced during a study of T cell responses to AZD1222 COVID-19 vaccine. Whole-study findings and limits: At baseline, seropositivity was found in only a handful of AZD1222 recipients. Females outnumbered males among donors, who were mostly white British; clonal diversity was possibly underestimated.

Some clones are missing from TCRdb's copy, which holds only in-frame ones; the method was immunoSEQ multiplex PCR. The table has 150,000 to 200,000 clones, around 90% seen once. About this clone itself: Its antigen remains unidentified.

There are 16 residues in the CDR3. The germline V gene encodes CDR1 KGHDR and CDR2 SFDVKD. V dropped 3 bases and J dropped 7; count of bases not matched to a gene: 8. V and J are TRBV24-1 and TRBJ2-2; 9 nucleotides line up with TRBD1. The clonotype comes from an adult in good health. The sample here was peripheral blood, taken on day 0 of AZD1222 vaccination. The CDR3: CATSDPGQGLGGELFF. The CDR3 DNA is TGTGCCACCAGTGATCCGGGACAGGGATTGGGCGGGGAGCTGTTTTTT.